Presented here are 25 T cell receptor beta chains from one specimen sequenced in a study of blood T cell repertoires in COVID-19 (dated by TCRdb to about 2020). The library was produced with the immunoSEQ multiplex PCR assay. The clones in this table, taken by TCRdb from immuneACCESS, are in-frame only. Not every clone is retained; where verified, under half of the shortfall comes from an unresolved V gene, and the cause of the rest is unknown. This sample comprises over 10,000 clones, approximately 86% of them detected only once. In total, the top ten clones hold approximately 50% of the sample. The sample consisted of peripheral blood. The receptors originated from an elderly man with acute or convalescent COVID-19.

This CDR3 reads CASRRGGLWDTQYF. The CDR3 nucleotides read TGTGCCAGTAGGAGGGGCGGGCTGTGGGATACGCAGTATTTT. The V call is TRBV6-5, the J call TRBJ2-3, with D perhaps TRBD2 (6 bases). Germline V gene sequence: CDR1 MNHEY, CDR2 SVGAGI. There are 14 residues in the CDR3. V was clipped by 9 bases and J by 6 bases, with 19 bases between them.

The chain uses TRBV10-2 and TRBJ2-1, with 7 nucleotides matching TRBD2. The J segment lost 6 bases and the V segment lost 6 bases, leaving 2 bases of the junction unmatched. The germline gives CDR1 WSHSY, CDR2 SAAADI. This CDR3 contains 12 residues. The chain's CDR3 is CASRGGVNEQFF. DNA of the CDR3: TGCGCCAGCAGGGGGGGGGTCAATGAGCAGTTCTTC.

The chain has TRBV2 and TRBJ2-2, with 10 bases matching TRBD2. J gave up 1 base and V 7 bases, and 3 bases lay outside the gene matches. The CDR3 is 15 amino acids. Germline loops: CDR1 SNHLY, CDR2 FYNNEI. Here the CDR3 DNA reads TGTGCCAGCACAGGACTAGCGGTGAACACCGGGGAGCTGTTTTTT. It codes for CASTGLAVNTGELFF.

The CDR3 protein is CASTTLWRGGETQYF. The CDR3 coding sequence is TGTGCCAGCACCACCTTGTGGCGGGGGGGAGAGACCCAGTACTTC. The chain recombines TRBV5-8 with TRBJ2-5, with 9 positions matching TRBD2. Germline CDR1 SGHTS, CDR2 YDEGEE. The length of the CDR3 is 15 residues. J gave up 4 bases and V 6 bases, and 10 bases lay outside the gene matches.

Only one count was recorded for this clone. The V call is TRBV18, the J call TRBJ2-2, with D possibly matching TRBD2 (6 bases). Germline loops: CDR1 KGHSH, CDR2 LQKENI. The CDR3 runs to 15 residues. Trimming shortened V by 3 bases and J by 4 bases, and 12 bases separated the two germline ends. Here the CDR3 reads CASSPGLTFTGELFF. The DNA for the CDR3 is TGTGCCAGCTCACCGGGACTTACGTTCACCGGGGAGCTGTTTTTT.

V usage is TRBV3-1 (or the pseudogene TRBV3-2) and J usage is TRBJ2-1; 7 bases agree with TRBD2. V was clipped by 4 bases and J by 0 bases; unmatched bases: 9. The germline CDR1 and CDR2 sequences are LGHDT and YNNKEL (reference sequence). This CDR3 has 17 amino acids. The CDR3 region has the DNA TGTGCCAGCAGCCCTTCTGGCGGGAGAAGCTCCTACAATGAGCAGTTCTTC. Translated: CASSPSGGRSSYNEQFF.

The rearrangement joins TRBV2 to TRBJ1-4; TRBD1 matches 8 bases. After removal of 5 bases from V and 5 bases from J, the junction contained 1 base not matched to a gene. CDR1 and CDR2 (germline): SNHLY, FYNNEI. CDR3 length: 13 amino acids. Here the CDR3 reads CASSRTGNEKLFF. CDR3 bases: TGTGCCAGCAGTCGGACAGGGAATGAAAAACTGTTTTTT.

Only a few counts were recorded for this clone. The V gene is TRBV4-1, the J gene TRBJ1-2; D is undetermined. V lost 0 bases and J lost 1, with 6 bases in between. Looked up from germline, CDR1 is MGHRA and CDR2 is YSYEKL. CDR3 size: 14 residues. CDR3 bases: TGCGCCAGCAGCCAAGACCCGGTTAACTATGGCTACACCTTC. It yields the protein CASSQDPVNYGYTF.

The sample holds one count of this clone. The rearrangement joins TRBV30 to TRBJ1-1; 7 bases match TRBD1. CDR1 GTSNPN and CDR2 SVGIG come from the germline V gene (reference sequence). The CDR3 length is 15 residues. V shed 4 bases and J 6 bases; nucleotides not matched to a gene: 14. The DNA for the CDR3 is TGTGCCTGGATCCCACCAGGGGGGCGTTATGCTGAAGCTTTCTTT. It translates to CAWIPPGGRYAEAFF.

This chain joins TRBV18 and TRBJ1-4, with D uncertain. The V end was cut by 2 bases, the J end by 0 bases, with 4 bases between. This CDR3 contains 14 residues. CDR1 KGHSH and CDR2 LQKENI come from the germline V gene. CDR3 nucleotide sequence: TGTGCCAGCTCACCATCAGCAACTAATGAAAAACTGTTTTTT. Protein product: CASSPSATNEKLFF.

The CDR3 nucleotides read TGTGCCTGGAGGGGACAGCCCACTACTGGCGAAGCTTTCTTT. This gives the protein CAWRGQPTTGEAFF. V gene TRBV30 combines with J gene TRBJ1-1, with 7 bases that match TRBD1. Germline CDR1 and CDR2: GTSNPN and SVGIG (reference sequence). There are 14 residues in the CDR3. The V gene end was trimmed by 3 bases and the J gene end by 8 bases; junction bases not matched to a gene: 12.

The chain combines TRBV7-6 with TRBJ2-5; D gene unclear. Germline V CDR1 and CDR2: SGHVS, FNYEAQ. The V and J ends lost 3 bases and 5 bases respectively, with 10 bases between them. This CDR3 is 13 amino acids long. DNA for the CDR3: TGTGCCAGCAGCTTTAGACTTGGGGAGACCCAGTACTTC. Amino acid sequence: CASSFRLGETQYF.

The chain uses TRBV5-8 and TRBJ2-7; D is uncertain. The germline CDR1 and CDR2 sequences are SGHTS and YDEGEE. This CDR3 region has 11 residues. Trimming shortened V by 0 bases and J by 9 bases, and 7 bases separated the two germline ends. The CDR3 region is CASSLAGLQYF. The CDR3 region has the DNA TGTGCCAGCAGCTTGGCAGGCTTGCAGTACTTC.

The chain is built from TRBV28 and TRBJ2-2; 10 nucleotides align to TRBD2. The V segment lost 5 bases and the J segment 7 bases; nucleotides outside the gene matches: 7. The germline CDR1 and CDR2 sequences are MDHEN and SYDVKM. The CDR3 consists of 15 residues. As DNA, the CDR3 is TGTGCCAGCAGTCCAGCGGGAGGGCCGGACGGGGAGCTGTTTTTT. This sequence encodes CASSPAGGPDGELFF.

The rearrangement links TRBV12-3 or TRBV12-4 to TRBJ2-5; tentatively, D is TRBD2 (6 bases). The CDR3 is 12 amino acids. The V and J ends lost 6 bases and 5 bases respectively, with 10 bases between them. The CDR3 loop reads CASSLTRETQYF. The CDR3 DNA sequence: TGTGCCAGCAGCTTGACTAGGGAGACCCAGTACTTC.

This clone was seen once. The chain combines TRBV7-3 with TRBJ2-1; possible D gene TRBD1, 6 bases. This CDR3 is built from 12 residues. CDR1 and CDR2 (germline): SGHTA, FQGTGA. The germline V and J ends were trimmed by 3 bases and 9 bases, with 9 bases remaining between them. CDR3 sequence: CASSFSGVEQFF. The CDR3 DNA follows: TGTGCCAGCAGCTTCTCAGGGGTTGAGCAGTTCTTC. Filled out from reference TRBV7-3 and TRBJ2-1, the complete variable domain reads GAGVSQTPSNKVTEKGKYVELRCDPISGHTALYWYRQSLGQGPEFLIYFQGTGAADDSGLPNDRFFAVRPEGSVSTLKIQRTERGDSAVYLCASSFSGVEQFFGPGTRLTVL.

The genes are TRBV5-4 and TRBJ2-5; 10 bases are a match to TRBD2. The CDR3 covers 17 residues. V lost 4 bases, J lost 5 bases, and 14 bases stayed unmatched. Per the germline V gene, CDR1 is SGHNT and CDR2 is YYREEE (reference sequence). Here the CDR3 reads CASSPVGLSGRRETQYF. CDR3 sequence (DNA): TGTGCCAGCAGCCCTGTGGGTCTTAGCGGGAGGAGGGAGACCCAGTACTTC.

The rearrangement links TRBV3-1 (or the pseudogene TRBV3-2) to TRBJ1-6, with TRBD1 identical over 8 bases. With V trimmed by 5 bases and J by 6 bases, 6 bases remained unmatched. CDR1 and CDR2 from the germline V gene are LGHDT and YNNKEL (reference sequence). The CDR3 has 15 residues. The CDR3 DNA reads TGTGCCAGCAGCTTCGGACAGGGAGCTAATTCACCCCTCCACTTT. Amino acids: CASSFGQGANSPLHF.

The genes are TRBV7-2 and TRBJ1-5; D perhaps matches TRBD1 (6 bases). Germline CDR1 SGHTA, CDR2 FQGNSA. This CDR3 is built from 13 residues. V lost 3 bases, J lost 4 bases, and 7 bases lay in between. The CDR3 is CASSFQGNQPQHF. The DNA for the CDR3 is TGTGCCAGCAGCTTCCAGGGGAATCAGCCCCAGCATTTT.

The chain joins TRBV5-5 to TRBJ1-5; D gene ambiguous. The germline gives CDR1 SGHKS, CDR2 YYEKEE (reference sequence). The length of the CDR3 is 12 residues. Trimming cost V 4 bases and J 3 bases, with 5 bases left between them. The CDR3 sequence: CASSRPNQPQHF. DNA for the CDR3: TGTGCCAGCAGCCGTCCCAATCAGCCCCAGCATTTT.

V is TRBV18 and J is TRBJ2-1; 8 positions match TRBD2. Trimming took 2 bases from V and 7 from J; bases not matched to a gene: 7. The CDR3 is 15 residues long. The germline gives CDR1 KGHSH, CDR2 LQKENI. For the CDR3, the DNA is TGTGCCAGCTCACCAGGGCGGGGGGCTAGGAATGAGCAGTTCTTC. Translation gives CASSPGRGARNEQFF.

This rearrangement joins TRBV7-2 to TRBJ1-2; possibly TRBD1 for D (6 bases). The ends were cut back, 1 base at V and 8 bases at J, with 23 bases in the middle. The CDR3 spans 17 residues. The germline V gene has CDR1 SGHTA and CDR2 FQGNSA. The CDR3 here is CASSLGPNRVVSGGYTF. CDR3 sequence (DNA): TGTGCCAGCAGCTTAGGGCCCAACAGGGTTGTTTCAGGCGGCTACACCTTC.

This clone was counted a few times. The DNA of the CDR3 is TGTGCCAGCAGCCCGGAAGGCGGGAGCTCCTACGAGCAGTACTTC. Residues: CASSPEGGSSYEQYF. V and J are TRBV9 and TRBJ2-7; 7 bases agree with TRBD2. The germline V gene encodes CDR1 SGDLS and CDR2 YYNGEE. This CDR3 region has 15 residues. V was pared by 4 bases and J by 0 bases, with 7 bases of the junction left unmatched.

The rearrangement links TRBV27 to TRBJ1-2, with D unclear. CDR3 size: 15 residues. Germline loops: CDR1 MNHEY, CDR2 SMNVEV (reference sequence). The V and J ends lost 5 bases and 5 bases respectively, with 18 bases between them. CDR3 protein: CASSPPSRAPYGYTF. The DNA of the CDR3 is TGTGCCAGCAGTCCACCTTCGAGGGCCCCTTATGGCTACACCTTC.

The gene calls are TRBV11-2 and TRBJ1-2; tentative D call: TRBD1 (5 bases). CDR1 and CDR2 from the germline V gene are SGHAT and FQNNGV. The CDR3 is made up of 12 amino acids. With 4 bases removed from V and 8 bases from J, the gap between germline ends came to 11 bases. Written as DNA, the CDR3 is TGTGCCAGCAGCTCCCGGGGGGACGGCTACACCTTC. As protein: CASSSRGDGYTF.